These 24 T cell receptor beta chains originate from one sample sequenced in a study of cytomegalovirus exposure and HLA in healthy donors. The PCR was carried out with 60 Vbeta primers and 13 Jbeta primers. Profiled with immunoSEQ multiplex PCR; TCRdb holds only in-frame clones, not every one. The sample yields 200,000 to 250,000 clones, approximately 80% seen once. Sequenced: PBMCs. The source is a boy aged 2 to 9 in good health and CMV-seronegative.

This clone turned up a few times. The gene calls are TRBV5-6 and TRBJ1-2; 9 bases are shared with TRBD1. Germline-derived CDR1 and CDR2 are SGHDT and YYEEEE. The CDR3 spans 15 residues. V gave up 3 bases and J gave up 8 bases; unmatched junction bases: 11. The CDR3 DNA is TGTGCCAGCAGCTATTATTGGGACAGGGTGTGGGGCTACACCTTC. This codes for CASSYYWDRVWGYTF.

CDR3 amino acids: CAWLREGPEEQFF. The CDR3 DNA is TGTGCCTGGTTGCGGGAGGGCCCTGAAGAGCAGTTCTTC. The gene calls are TRBV30 and TRBJ2-1; 9 bases line up with TRBD2. V lost 5 bases and J lost 10; bases outside the gene matches: 9. The germline V gene encodes CDR1 GTSNPN and CDR2 SVGIG (reference sequence). The length of the CDR3 is 13 residues.

V is TRBV5-1 and J is TRBJ2-2, with TRBD2 matching 10 bases. V trimming: 5 bases; J trimming: 5 bases; junction bases outside the gene matches: 6. The CDR3 is 15 residues long. Germline V CDR1 and CDR2: SGHRS, YFSETQ. The CDR3 is CASSLAGDGTGELFF. The CDR3 nucleotides are TGCGCCAGCAGTCTAGCGGGAGATGGGACCGGGGAGCTGTTTTTT.

V usage is TRBV27 and J usage is TRBJ2-1, with 12 nucleotides matching TRBD2. CDR3 length: 15 residues. With 2 bases clipped from V and 7 bases from J, the junction kept 3 bases outside the gene matches. Germline V gene data show CDR1 as MNHEY and CDR2 as SMNVEV (reference sequence). CDR3 bases: TGTGCCAGCAGTTTAACTAGCGGGGGGTGGAATGAGCAGTTCTTC. This encodes CASSLTSGGWNEQFF.

The rearrangement links TRBV11-3 to TRBJ2-3; 8 bases agree with TRBD1. This CDR3 has 12 residues. V was pared by 6 bases and J by 6 bases, with 2 bases of the junction left unmatched. CDR1 is SGHNT, CDR2 YENEEA, per germline. In nucleotides, the CDR3 is TGTGCCAGCAGTCGGACAGGGGATACGCAGTATTTT. This encodes CASSRTGDTQYF.

V gene TRBV19 combines with J gene TRBJ1-5, with 7 positions matching TRBD1. CDR3 length: 14 amino acids. From germline, CDR1 is LNHDA and CDR2 SQIVND (reference sequence). V gave up 6 bases and J gave up 2 bases; unmatched junction bases: 4. The CDR3 is CASSPTGGNQPQHF. The CDR3 DNA is TGTGCCAGTAGCCCTACAGGGGGCAATCAGCCCCAGCATTTT.

The chain couples TRBV27 to TRBJ2-2; D uncertain. Germline V gene sequence: CDR1 MNHEY, CDR2 SMNVEV (reference sequence). The ends were cut back, 6 bases at V and 1 base at J, with 3 bases in the middle. The CDR3 loop spans 12 amino acids. CDR3 residues: CASRLNTGELFF. The CDR3 DNA reads as TGTGCCAGCAGACTGAACACCGGGGAGCTGTTTTTT.

The V gene is TRBV5-6, the J gene TRBJ1-6; D unclear. This CDR3 is 16 amino acids long. The germline V gene has CDR1 SGHDT and CDR2 YYEEEE. The V end lost 3 bases, the J end lost 0 bases, and 10 bases lay between the germline ends. The CDR3 region has the DNA TGTGCCAGCAGCTACGGCGGGAGCTCCTATAATTCACCCCTCCACTTT. This sequence encodes CASSYGGSSYNSPLHF.

The chain carries TRBV27 and TRBJ1-2, with D possibly matching TRBD1 (6 bases). The CDR3 is made up of 11 amino acids. CDR1 is MNHEY and CDR2 is SMNVEV in the germline V gene (reference sequence). Trimming removed 4 bases at V and 6 bases at J, with 6 bases between. The CDR3 bases are TGTGCCAGCAGTTCAGGGGATGGCTACACCTTC. This sequence encodes CASSSGDGYTF.

The chain employs TRBV29-1 and TRBJ2-3; TRBD2 matches 9 bases. The ends lost 4 bases at V and 4 bases at J; junction bases unmatched: 6. Germline loops: CDR1 SQVTM, CDR2 ANQGSEA. The CDR3 totals 14 residues. CDR3 in amino acids: CSVGQREVADTQYF. For the CDR3, the DNA is TGCAGCGTTGGCCAGCGGGAGGTCGCAGATACGCAGTATTTT.

The chain recombines TRBV9 with TRBJ2-3; 9 bases fit TRBD1. Germline V gene lookup returns CDR1 SGDLS and CDR2 YYNGEE. This CDR3 region has 14 residues. The junction had 6 bases not matched to a gene; V was cut back by 7 bases and J by 3 bases. CDR3 sequence reads: CASSSGQGTDTQYF. CDR3 DNA: TGTGCCAGCTCCTCCGGACAGGGGACAGATACGCAGTATTTT.

The J gene is TRBJ2-5, the V gene TRBV7-8, with 8 positions matching TRBD1. The J call may be wrong; the DNA end is better matched by TRBJ2-7. Per the germline V gene, CDR1 is SGHVS and CDR2 is FQNEAQ. CDR3 length: 16 amino acids. The CDR3 is CASSLESGGPSYEQYF. In DNA form, the CDR3 reads TGTGCCAGCAGCTTAGAGTCAGGGGGCCCCTCCTACGAGCAGTACTTC.

The J gene is TRBJ2-7, the V gene TRBV6-5; the match to TRBD1 covers 7 bases. CDR3 size: 15 residues. CDR1 is MNHEY and CDR2 is SVGAGI in the germline V gene. Trimming took 5 bases from V and 1 from J; bases not matched to a gene: 8. The CDR3 sequence: CASSLYYRGSYEQYF. The CDR3 DNA reads TGTGCCAGCAGTCTCTATTACAGGGGTTCCTACGAGCAGTACTTC.

The rearrangement uses TRBV6-5 and TRBJ2-3, with 9 bases matching TRBD2. CDR1 and CDR2 from the germline V gene are MNHEY and SVGAGI. This CDR3 comprises 14 residues. The V gene end was trimmed by 6 bases and the J gene end by 1 base; junction bases not matched to a gene: 2. Here the CDR3 reads CASRGTSRTDTQYF. CDR3 nucleotides: TGTGCCAGCAGGGGGACTAGCCGCACAGATACGCAGTATTTT.

This chain uses TRBV11-2 with TRBJ2-1; 7 positions match TRBD2. Germline V lookup: CDR1 SGHAT, CDR2 FQNNGV. The CDR3 extends over 16 amino acids. Trimming took 8 bases from V and 1 from J; bases not matched to a gene: 11. Written as DNA, the CDR3 is TGTGCCAGCCAAGGCCCGGGGGGTGGGTCCTACAATGAGCAGTTCTTC. This encodes CASQGPGGGSYNEQFF.

The chain has TRBV5-4 and TRBJ2-1, with 8 bases matching TRBD2. The CDR3 has 17 amino acids. Trimming cost V 5 bases and J 0 bases; bases outside gene matches: 10. Germline V lookup: CDR1 SGHNT, CDR2 YYREEE (reference sequence). CDR3 sequence: CASRGLSSGSSYNEQFF. The CDR3 nucleotides are TGTGCCAGCAGAGGGCTGAGCAGCGGGAGCTCCTACAATGAGCAGTTCTTC.

This clone was detected once. CDR3 sequence: CASSREGYGSRTEAFF. The CDR3 nucleotides are TGTGCCAGCAGCCGTGAGGGATATGGGAGTCGGACTGAAGCTTTCTTT. The rearrangement links TRBV7-6 to TRBJ1-1, with unresolved D. The germline CDR1 and CDR2 sequences are SGHVS and FNYEAQ. CDR3 length equals 16 residues. Trimming removed 5 bases from V and 5 bases from J, with 21 bases in between.

V gene TRBV4-1 combines with J gene TRBJ1-2; 7 positions match TRBD1. The CDR3 is made up of 14 amino acids. Trimming cost V 4 bases and J 3 bases; bases outside gene matches: 5. Looked up from germline, CDR1 is MGHRA and CDR2 is YSYEKL. CDR3 protein: CASSPDRSDYGYTF. CDR3 DNA: TGCGCCAGCAGCCCGGACAGGTCGGACTATGGCTACACCTTC.

The CDR3 DNA follows: TGCGCCAGCAGCCAAATGCCCCCGTTGGGCGTGGGCCGCGAGCAGTACTTC. Translating it yields CASSQMPPLGVGREQYF. The J gene is TRBJ2-7, the V gene TRBV4-1, with D uncertain. The CDR3 length is 17 residues. V shed 2 bases and J shed 6 bases, with 23 bases lying between them. Per germline, CDR1 MGHRA and CDR2 YSYEKL.

The chain carries TRBV15 and TRBJ2-3; 9 positions match TRBD2. This CDR3 contains 16 residues. V was clipped by 1 base and J by 5 bases; unmatched bases: 7. CDR1 and CDR2 (germline): LNHNV, YYDKDF (reference sequence). The CDR3 sequence is CATSRGRGGPGDTQYF. The CDR3 DNA sequence: TGTGCCACCAGCAGAGGGCGGGGGGGCCCTGGAGATACGCAGTATTTT. Variable domain in full (rest from reference TRBV15 and TRBJ2-3): DAMVIQNPRYQVTQFGKPVTLSCSQTLNHNVMYWYQQKSSQAPKLLFHYYDKDFNNEADTPDNFQSRRPNTSFCFLDIRSPGLGDTAMYLCATSRGRGGPGDTQYFGPGTRLTVL.

The V call is TRBV6-5, the J call TRBJ1-1, with D possibly matching TRBD1 (6 bases). V dropped 0 bases and J dropped 4 bases, with 6 bases sitting between them. The CDR3 is made up of 13 amino acids. Germline lookup yields CDR1 MNHEY and CDR2 SVGAGI. The CDR3 coding sequence is TGTGCCAGCAGTTACTCAGGGGGCACTGAAGCTTTCTTT. Its translation is CASSYSGGTEAFF.

The chain recombines TRBV6-5 with TRBJ1-5, with D perhaps matching TRBD1 (5 bases). The CDR3 runs to 13 residues. Germline assignment: CDR1 MNHEY and CDR2 SVGAGI. V was clipped by 7 bases and J by 2 bases, with 9 bases between them. In DNA form, the CDR3 reads TGTGCCAGCACAGGGCTGGGCAATCAGCCCCAGCATTTT. Its protein product is CASTGLGNQPQHF.

V gene TRBV7-9 combines with J gene TRBJ1-3; D unclear. CDR3 length equals 16 residues. V lost 5 bases and J lost 0, with 14 bases in between. The germline gives CDR1 SEHNR, CDR2 FQNEAQ (reference sequence). CDR3 DNA sequence: TGTGCCAGCAGCCCAACCCTTAGGAGCTCTGGAAACACCATATATTTT. It translates to CASSPTLRSSGNTIYF.

The chain's CDR3 is CASSTWTGGSTNEKLFF. The CDR3 nucleotides are TGCGCCAGCAGCACATGGACAGGGGGTTCAACTAATGAAAAACTGTTTTTT. The chain has TRBV5-1 and TRBJ1-4; 10 nucleotides match TRBD1. From germline, CDR1 is SGHRS and CDR2 YFSETQ. V trimming: 4 bases; J trimming: 0 bases; junction bases outside the gene matches: 6. The CDR3 sequence is 17 residues long.